This T cell receptor (beta chain) originates from a study of blood T cell repertoires in COVID-19. Study context: Specimens from acute and convalescent COVID-19 originated in the United States, Italy and Spain. In each case, the material was cDNA or gDNA derived from T cells, B-cell-depleted T cells, or PBMCs.

The table lists this clone with a few counts. Original handling: Researchers report that nucleated cell counts were estimated from reference gene primer amplification. Only in-frame clones appear in the TCRdb table, and some are missing; sequencing was by immunoSEQ multiplex PCR. V and J calls and clone size are copied from that table; D and trimming were computed from the DNA. The sample holds under 150,000 clones; 85% to 90% are singletons and the top ten take approximately 8.1%. Per the germline V gene, CDR1 is MGHRA and CDR2 is YSYEKL. The V segment lost 4 bases and the J segment 5 bases; nucleotides outside the gene matches: 11. This CDR3 has 17 amino acids.

Material for sequencing was peripheral blood. The V gene is TRBV4-1, the J gene TRBJ2-1; 10 bases are shared with TRBD2. The receptor's source is a man between 50 and 59 years old with acute or convalescent COVID-19. CDR3 in amino acids: CASSPTSGVSIDNEQFF. The DNA for the CDR3 is TGCGCCAGCAGCCCCACTAGCGGGGTCAGTATTGACAATGAGCAGTTCTTC.